This is a list of T cell receptor beta chains from one sample in a study of blood T cell repertoires in COVID-19. Clones were read by immunoSEQ multiplex PCR, and TCRdb kept only the in-frame ones, dropping some. The data hold about 75,000 clones, with about 88% observed a single time. What was sequenced was peripheral blood. These receptors were obtained from a human donor in a cohort sampled during active COVID-19. Each CDR3 is given with its conserved first and last residue. The D gene is left open where the match is weak. Part of the rows lack a size; the others show once, few, many or a class for expanded clones.

TRBV5-1,TRBJ2-7,NA,NA,TGCGCCAGCAGCTTGGCGGGAAGTTACGAGCAGTACTTC,CASSLAGSYEQYF
TRBV5-6,TRBJ2-1,NA,TRBD2,TGTGCCAGCAGCTCTGGTGTTAGCGGGTACAATGAGCAGTTCTTC,CASSSGVSGYNEQFF
TRBV5-4,TRBJ1-4,NA,NA,TGTGCCAGCAGCAGCCGACAGCGAGAAAAACTGTTTTTT,CASSSRQREKLFF
TRBV19,TRBJ2-5,NA,NA,TGTGCCAGTAGTCCAACTACCGTTCAACAAGAGACCCAGTACTTC,CASSPTTVQQETQYF
TRBV6-6,TRBJ1-1,NA,NA,TGTGCCAGCAGTCCCTCGCTCGGGGAGGGCACTGAAGCTTTCTTT,CASSPSLGEGTEAFF
TRBV15,TRBJ1-3,NA,TRBD1,TGTGCCACCAGCAGCCTAGGACAGGGTTACACCATATATTTT,CATSSLGQGYTIYF
TRBV7-3,TRBJ1-1,NA,TRBD1,TGTGCCAGCCGATCATCCGGGACAGGGAACACTGAAGCTTTCTTT,CASRSSGTGNTEAFF
TRBV5-1,TRBJ2-1,NA,TRBD1,TGCGCCAGCAGCCCGGGACAGGGCCTCTACAATGAGCAGTTCTTC,CASSPGQGLYNEQFF
TRBV15,TRBJ1-1,NA,NA,TGTGCCACCAGCAGAGCACAGGAGAACACTGAAGCTTTCTTT,CATSRAQENTEAFF
TRBV7-8,TRBJ2-1,NA,TRBD1,TGTGCCAGCAGCCGAGCCGGACAGGGGGTGTACAATGAGCAGTTCTTC,CASSRAGQGVYNEQFF
TRBV4-2,TRBJ1-5,NA,TRBD1,TGTGCCAGCAGCGAAAGGACAGGGGGCGGCCAGCCCCAGCATTTT,CASSERTGGGQPQHF
TRBV9,TRBJ1-5,NA,TRBD1,TGTGCCAGCAGCAAGGGACAGGGAGTTCAGCCCCAGCATTTT,CASSKGQGVQPQHF
TRBV18,TRBJ1-2,NA,NA,TGTGCCAGCTCACCACCGACAATTTACAAACCCCCCGAAGGCTACACCTTC,CASSPPTIYKPPEGYTF
TRBV28,TRBJ2-4,NA,TRBD1,TGTGCCAGCAGCTCAACACTGGACAGGGTTGGAGCCAAAAACATTCAGTACTTC,CASSSTLDRVGAKNIQYF
TRBV19,TRBJ2-1,NA,NA,TGTGCCGTCTTCGGTGAGCAGTTCTTC,CAVFGEQFF
TRBV3-1/TRBV3-2,TRBJ1-2,few,TRBD1,TGTGCCAGCAGCCACGGGACAGGGAATGGCTACACCTTC,CASSHGTGNGYTF
TRBV9,TRBJ1-6,NA,TRBD1,TGTGCCAGCAGCGGGGGAGTCGGGACAGAGGGTTCCTATAATTCACCCCTCCACTTT,CASSGGVGTEGSYNSPLHF
TRBV19,TRBJ1-4,NA,NA,TGTGCCAGTAGTATAGGAGCCGGGGGGGGTGAAAAACTGTTTTTT,CASSIGAGGGEKLFF
TRBV4-1,TRBJ2-1,NA,TRBD2,TGCGCCAGCAGCATTAGCGGGAGTTACAATGAGCAGTTCTTC,CASSISGSYNEQFF
TRBV28,TRBJ2-7,NA,TRBD1,TGTGCCAGCAGCCGGACAGGGGGGTTTATCGAGCAGTACTTC,CASSRTGGFIEQYF
TRBV5-6,TRBJ2-7,NA,NA,TGTGCCAGCAGCTTGGAGGGCAGGGCAAACTACGAGCAGTACTTC,CASSLEGRANYEQYF
TRBV6-5,TRBJ1-2,NA,NA,TGTGCCAGCAGTTACTCTAGGGGGAACTATGGCTACACCTTC,CASSYSRGNYGYTF
TRBV10-1,TRBJ2-3,NA,TRBD2,TGCGCCAGCAGTGAGGGGACTAGCGGGGGGTATCCCAACGGGGATACGCAGTATTTT,CASSEGTSGGYPNGDTQYF
TRBV28,TRBJ1-5,NA,NA,TGTGCCAGCAGTTTATTTGTTTTGTCCGGTCAGCCCCAGCATTTT,CASSLFVLSGQPQHF
TRBV5-6,TRBJ1-3,NA,NA,TGTGCCAGCAGCTCTGCCCCCGAGGCTGGAAACACCATATATTTT,CASSSAPEAGNTIYF
TRBV18,TRBJ1-2,NA,TRBD1,TGTGCCAGCTCACCGGACAGGGTATATGGCTACACCTTC,CASSPDRVYGYTF
TRBV27,TRBJ2-2,NA,NA,TGTGCCAGCAGTTTATTGGGACAGAACACCGGGGAGCTGTTTTTT,CASSLLGQNTGELFF
TRBV6-5,TRBJ1-1,NA,NA,TGTGCCAGCAGCGGGAGGGCGACCAACCCTGAAGCTTTCTTT,CASSGRATNPEAFF
TRBV18,TRBJ1-3,NA,NA,TGTGCCAGCTCACCATCGAGTGAGCGGGGCACCATATATTTT,CASSPSSERGTIYF
TRBV11-2,TRBJ1-5,NA,NA,TGTGCCAGCAGCTTGTCAGGGAGGGTAAATCAGCCCCAGCATTTT,CASSLSGRVNQPQHF
TRBV5-4,TRBJ2-3,once,NA,TGTGCCAGCAGTATATCCACAGATACGCAGTATTTT,CASSISTDTQYF